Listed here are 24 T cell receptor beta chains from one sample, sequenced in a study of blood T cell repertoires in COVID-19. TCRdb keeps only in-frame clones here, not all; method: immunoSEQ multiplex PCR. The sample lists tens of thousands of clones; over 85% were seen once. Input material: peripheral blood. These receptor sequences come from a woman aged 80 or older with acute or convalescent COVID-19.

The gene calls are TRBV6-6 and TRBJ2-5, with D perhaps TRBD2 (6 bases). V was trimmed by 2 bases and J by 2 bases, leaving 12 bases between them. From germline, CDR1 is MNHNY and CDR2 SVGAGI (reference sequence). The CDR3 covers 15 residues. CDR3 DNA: TGTGCCAGCAGTTACCCGTCGGGGGAACAAGAGACCCAGTACTTC. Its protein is CASSYPSGEQETQYF.

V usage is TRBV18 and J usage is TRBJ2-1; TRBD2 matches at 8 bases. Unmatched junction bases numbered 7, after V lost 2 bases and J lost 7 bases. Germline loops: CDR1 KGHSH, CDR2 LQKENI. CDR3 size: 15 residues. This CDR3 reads CASSPLSGGKNEQFF. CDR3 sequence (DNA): TGTGCCAGCTCACCATTAAGCGGGGGTAAGAATGAGCAGTTCTTC.

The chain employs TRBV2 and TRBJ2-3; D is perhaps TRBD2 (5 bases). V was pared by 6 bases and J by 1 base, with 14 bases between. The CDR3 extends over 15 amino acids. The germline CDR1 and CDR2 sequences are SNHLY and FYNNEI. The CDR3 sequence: CASSPEGFGTDTQYF. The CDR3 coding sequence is TGTGCCAGCAGCCCCGAGGGATTTGGCACAGATACGCAGTATTTT.

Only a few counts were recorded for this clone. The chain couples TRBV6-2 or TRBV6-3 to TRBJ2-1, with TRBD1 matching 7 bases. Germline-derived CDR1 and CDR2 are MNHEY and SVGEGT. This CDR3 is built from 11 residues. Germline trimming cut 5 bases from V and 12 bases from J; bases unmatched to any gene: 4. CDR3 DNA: TGTGCCAGCAGTCTACAGGGGACGCAGTTCTTC. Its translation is CASSLQGTQFF.

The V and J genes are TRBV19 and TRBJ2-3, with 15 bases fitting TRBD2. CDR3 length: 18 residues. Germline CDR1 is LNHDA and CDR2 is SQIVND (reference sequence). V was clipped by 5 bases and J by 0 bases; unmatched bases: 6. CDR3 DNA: TGTGCCAGTAGTCTCGGACTAGCGGGGGGGCCTAGCACAGATACGCAGTATTTT. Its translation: CASSLGLAGGPSTDTQYF.

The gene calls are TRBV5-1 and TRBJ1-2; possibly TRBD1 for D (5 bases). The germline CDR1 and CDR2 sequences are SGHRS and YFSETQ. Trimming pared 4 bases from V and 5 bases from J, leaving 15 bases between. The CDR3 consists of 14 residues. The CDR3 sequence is CASSPRTEGYGYTF. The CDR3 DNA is TGCGCCAGCAGCCCGCGGACGGAGGGGTATGGCTACACCTTC.

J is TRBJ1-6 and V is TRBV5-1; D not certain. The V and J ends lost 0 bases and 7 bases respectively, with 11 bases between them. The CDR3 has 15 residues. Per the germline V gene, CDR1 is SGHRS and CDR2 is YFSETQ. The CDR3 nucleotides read TGCGCCAGCAGCTTGGTTGGTGCGGAGAATTCACCCCTCCACTTT. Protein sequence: CASSLVGAENSPLHF.

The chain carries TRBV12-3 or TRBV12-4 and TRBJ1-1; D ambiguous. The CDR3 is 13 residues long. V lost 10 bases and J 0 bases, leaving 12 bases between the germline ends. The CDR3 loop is CATVEFLNTEAFF. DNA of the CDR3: TGTGCCACCGTGGAGTTTTTGAACACTGAAGCTTTCTTT.

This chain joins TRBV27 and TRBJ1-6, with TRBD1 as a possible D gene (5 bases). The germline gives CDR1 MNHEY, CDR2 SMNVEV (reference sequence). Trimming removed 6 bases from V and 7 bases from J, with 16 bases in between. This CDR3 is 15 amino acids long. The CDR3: CASSSSMKGNSPLHF. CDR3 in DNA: TGTGCCAGCAGCTCATCAATGAAGGGGAATTCACCCCTCCACTTT.

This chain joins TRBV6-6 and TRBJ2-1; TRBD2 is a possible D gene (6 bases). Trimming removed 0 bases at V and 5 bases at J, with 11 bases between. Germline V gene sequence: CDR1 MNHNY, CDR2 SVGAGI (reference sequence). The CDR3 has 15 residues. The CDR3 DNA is TGTGCCAGCAGTTACTCGGCTAGCGCCAACAATGAGCAGTTCTTC. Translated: CASSYSASANNEQFF.

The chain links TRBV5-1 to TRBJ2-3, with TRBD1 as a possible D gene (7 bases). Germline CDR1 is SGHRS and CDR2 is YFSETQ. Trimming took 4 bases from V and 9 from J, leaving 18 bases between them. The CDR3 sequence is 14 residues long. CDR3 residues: CASSGSTGEDTQYF. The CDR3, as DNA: TGCGCCAGCAGCGGGTCAACAGGGGAGGACACGCAGTATTTT.

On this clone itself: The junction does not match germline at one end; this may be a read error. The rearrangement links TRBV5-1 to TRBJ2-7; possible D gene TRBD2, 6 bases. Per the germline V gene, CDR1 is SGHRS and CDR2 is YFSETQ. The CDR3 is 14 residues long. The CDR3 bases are TGCGCCAACAGCCGGGACTTATCCACCTACGAGCAGTACTTC. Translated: CANSRDLSTYEQYF. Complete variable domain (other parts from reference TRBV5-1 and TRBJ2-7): KAGVTQTPRYLIKTRGQQVTLSCSPISGHRSVSWYQQTPGQGLQFLFEYFSETQRNKGNFPGRFSGRQFSNSRSEMNVSTLELGDSALYLCANSRDLSTYEQYFGPGTRLTVT.

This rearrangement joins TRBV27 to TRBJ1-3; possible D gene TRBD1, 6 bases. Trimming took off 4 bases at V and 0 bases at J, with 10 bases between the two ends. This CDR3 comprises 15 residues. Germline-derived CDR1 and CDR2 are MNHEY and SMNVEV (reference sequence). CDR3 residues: CASSSRQDSGNTIYF. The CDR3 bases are TGTGCCAGCAGTTCCCGACAGGACTCTGGAAACACCATATATTTT.

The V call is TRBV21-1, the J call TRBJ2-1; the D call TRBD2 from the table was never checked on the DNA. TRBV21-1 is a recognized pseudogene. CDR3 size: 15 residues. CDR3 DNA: TGTGCCAGCAGCAATCGGGGAGGGGGGCACAATGAGCAGTTCTTC. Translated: CASSNRGGGHNEQFF.

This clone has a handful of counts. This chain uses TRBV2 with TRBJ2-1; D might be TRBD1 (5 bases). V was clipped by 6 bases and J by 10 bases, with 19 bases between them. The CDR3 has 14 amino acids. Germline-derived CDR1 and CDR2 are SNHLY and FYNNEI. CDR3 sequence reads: CASRESRGLEEQFF. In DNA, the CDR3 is TGTGCCAGCAGGGAGAGTAGGGGTCTAGAAGAGCAGTTCTTC.

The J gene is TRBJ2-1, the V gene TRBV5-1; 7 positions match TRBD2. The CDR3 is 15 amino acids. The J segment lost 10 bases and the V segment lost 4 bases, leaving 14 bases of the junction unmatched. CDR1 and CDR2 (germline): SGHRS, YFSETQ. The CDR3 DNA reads TGCGCCAGCAGCCCGGGACTGGCCCCAGCGGGGGAGCAGTTCTTC. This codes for CASSPGLAPAGEQFF.

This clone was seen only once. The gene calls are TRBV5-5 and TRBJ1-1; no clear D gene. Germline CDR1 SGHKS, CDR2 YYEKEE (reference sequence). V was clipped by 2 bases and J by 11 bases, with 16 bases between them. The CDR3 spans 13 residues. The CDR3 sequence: CASSLTSGSRAFF. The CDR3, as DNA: TGTGCCAGCAGCTTAACTAGTGGGAGTAGGGCTTTCTTT.

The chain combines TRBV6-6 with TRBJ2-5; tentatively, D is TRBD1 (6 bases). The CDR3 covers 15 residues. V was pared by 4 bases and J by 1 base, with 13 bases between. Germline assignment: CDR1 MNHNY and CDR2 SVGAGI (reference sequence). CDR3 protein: CASSSTGMPQETQYF. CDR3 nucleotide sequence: TGTGCCAGCAGTTCCACAGGGATGCCCCAAGAGACCCAGTACTTC.

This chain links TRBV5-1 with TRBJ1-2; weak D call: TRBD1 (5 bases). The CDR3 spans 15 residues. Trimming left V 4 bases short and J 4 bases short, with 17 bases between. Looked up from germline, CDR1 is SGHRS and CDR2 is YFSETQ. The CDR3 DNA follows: TGCGCCAGCAGCATAGGACACCCCCAGGCCTATGGCTACACCTTC. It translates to CASSIGHPQAYGYTF.

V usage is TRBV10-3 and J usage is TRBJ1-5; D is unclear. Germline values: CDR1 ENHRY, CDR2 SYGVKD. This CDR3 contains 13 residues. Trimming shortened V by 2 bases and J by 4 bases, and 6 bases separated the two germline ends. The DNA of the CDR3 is TGTGCCATCAGTGAGGAGGAAAATCAGCCCCAGCATTTT. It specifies CAISEEENQPQHF.

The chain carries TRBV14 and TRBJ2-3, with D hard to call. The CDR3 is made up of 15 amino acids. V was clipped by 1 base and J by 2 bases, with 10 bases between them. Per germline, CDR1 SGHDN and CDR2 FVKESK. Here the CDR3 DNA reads TGTGCCAGCAGCCAAGGAGTCCGATCCACAGATACGCAGTATTTT. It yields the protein CASSQGVRSTDTQYF. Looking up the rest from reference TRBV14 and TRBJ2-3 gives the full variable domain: EAGVTQFPSHSVIEKGQTVTLRCDPISGHDNLYWYRRVMGKEIKFLLHFVKESKQDESGMPNNRFLAERTGGTYSTLKVQPAELEDSGVYFCASSQGVRSTDTQYFGPGTRLTVL.

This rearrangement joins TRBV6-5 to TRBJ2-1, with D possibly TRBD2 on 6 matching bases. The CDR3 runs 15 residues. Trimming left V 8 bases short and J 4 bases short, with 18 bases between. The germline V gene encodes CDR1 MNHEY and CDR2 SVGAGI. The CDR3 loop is CASHQGGVMYNEQFF. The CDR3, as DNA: TGTGCCAGCCACCAAGGAGGGGTAATGTACAATGAGCAGTTCTTC.

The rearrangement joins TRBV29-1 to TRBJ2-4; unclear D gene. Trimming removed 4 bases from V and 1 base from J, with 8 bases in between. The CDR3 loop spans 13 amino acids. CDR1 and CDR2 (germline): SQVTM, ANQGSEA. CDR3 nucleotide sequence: TGCAGCGTTGGCGTCGTTGCCAAAAACATTCAGTACTTC. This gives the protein CSVGVVAKNIQYF.

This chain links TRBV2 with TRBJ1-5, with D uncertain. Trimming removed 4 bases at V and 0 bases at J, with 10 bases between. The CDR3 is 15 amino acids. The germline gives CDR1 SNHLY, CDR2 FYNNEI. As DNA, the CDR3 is TGTGCCAGCAGTGCTAGTCTCTTTAGCAATCAGCCCCAGCATTTT. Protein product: CASSASLFSNQPQHF.